Here is one T cell receptor (beta chain) with its context. The target antigen is unknown. From its re-call of the 5' RACE reads, TCRdb lists each CDR3 protein once, without DNA. This specimen shows 300,000 to 450,000 distinct CDR3 sequences; the ten leading clones hold roughly 5.2%. Germline V gene sequence: CDR1 MDHEN, CDR2 SYDVKM. CDR3 length equals 14 residues. This entry is derived from a study of T cells expressing NK-cell markers. In the study overall: Repertoires of TCR beta were obtained from T cells sorted as CD3+CD56+NKG2C+, CD3+CD56+NKG2C- and CD3+CD56-NKG2C+. The eight sequenced donors comprised seven who were HCMV-seropositive and one who was seronegative. Overall study findings and caveats: Among CD8+ T cells from five or six donors, dominant NKG2C+ clonotypes accounted for about 1.0-7.0%. Researchers report these clonotypes also headed the CD3+CD56-NKG2C+ fraction in several donors.

J is TRBJ1-1 and V is TRBV28; absent DNA, TCRdb's TRBD1 call cannot be checked. This sequence originates from a man aged 18-70 years in good health. Sequenced sample: blood T cells: a sorted CD56 or NKG2C T cell subset, CD4+ or CD8+ T cells, or bulk PBMC T cells (not recorded which). This CDR3 is CASTPGRASTEAFF.